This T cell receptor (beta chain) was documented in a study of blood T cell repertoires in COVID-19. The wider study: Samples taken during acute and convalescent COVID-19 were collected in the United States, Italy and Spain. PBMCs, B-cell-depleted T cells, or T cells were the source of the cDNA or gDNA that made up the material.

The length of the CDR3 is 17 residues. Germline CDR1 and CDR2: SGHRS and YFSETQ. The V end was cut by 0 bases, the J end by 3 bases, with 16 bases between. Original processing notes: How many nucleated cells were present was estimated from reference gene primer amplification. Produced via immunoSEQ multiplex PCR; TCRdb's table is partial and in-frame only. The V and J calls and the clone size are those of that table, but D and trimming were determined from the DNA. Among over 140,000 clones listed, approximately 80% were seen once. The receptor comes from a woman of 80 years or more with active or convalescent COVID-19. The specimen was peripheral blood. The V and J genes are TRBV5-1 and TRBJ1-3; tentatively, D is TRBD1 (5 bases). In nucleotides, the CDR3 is TGCGCCAGCAGCTTGGTGGGGGGACGGGGAGATGGAAACACCATATATTTT. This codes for CASSLVGGRGDGNTIYF.